Presented here are 12 T cell receptor beta chains from one specimen sequenced in a study of cytomegalovirus exposure and HLA in healthy donors. Both 60 Vbeta primers and 13 Jbeta primers went into the PCR. Clones were sequenced by immunoSEQ multiplex PCR, and TCRdb holds only the in-frame ones, with some missing. The data hold 140,000 to 150,000 clones, with more than 60% observed a single time. Specimen: PBMCs. Receptors originate from a man aged 40-55 years in good health and CMV-seropositive.

The J gene is TRBJ2-7, the V gene TRBV5-1; 7 bases agree with TRBD1. This CDR3 has 14 residues. Trimming at V came to 2 bases and at J to 7 bases, leaving 9 bases not matched to a gene. Looked up from germline, CDR1 is SGHRS and CDR2 is YFSETQ. CDR3 bases: TGCGCCAGCAGCTTTGACAGGGCGAATCGGGAGCAGTACTTC. Encoded protein: CASSFDRANREQYF. Filled out from reference TRBV5-1 and TRBJ2-7, the complete variable domain reads KAGVTQTPRYLIKTRGQQVTLSCSPISGHRSVSWYQQTPGQGLQFLFEYFSETQRNKGNFPGRFSGRQFSNSRSEMNVSTLELGDSALYLCASSFDRANREQYFGPGTRLTVT.

V is TRBV28 and J is TRBJ2-3; possible D gene TRBD1, 6 bases. Germline lookup yields CDR1 MDHEN and CDR2 SYDVKM. The CDR3 totals 16 residues. Trimming pared 1 base from V and 6 bases from J, leaving 17 bases between. CDR3 sequence reads: CASSLLTGSVSDTQYF. In DNA form, the CDR3 reads TGTGCCAGCAGTTTATTGACAGGCTCGGTATCGGATACGCAGTATTTT. Drawing the rest from reference TRBV28 and TRBJ2-3, the complete variable domain is DVKVTQSSRYLVKRTGEKVFLECVQDMDHENMFWYRQDPGLGLRLIYFSYDVKMKEKGDIPEGYSVSREKKERFSLILESASTNQTSMYLCASSLLTGSVSDTQYFGPGTRLTVL.

The chain employs TRBV7-8 and TRBJ2-7; TRBD1 might be the D (5 bases). The V end was cut by 2 bases, the J end by 2 bases, with 10 bases between. In germline, CDR1 is SGHVS, CDR2 FQNEAQ. This CDR3 comprises 14 residues. DNA of the CDR3: TGTGCCAGCAGCTTAAGACAGCCCACCTACGAGCAGTACTTC. Protein product: CASSLRQPTYEQYF.

This chain connects TRBV7-8 to TRBJ2-1; a possible D gene is TRBD2 (6 bases). V was cut by 1 base and J by 10 bases, with 14 bases left in between. The CDR3 is 14 amino acids. The germline CDR1 and CDR2 sequences are SGHVS and FQNEAQ. CDR3 nucleotide sequence: TGTGCCAGCAGCTTAGAGCCCCTAAGCGGGGAGCAGTTCTTC. Amino acid sequence: CASSLEPLSGEQFF.

This clone was detected only once. At one end the junction does not follow the germline gene, possibly because of a read error. J is TRBJ1-1 and V is TRBV6-5; 11 bases agree with TRBD1. Germline V gene data show CDR1 as MNHEY and CDR2 as SVGAGI. There are 14 residues in the CDR3. CDR3 sequence (DNA): TGTGCCAGCAGTTACTCCCCCGCGGGACAGGGGGGTCCTTTT. Its translation is CASSYSPAGQGGPF.

CDR3 sequence reads: CASSLDASSYEQYF. The CDR3 bases are TGTGCCAGCAGCTTAGACGCGAGCTCCTACGAGCAGTACTTC. The chain combines TRBV11-2 with TRBJ2-7; D gene uncertain. Germline values: CDR1 SGHAT, CDR2 FQNNGV. CDR3 length equals 14 residues. Trimming removed 0 bases from V and 0 bases from J, with 6 bases in between.

This CDR3 is CASSLSGPTTNTQYF. In nucleotides, the CDR3 is TGCGCCAGCAGCTTATCAGGCCCGACGACAAATACGCAGTATTTT. This sequence joins TRBV5-1 and TRBJ2-3; no definite D call. The CDR3 runs 15 residues. Germline V lookup: CDR1 SGHRS, CDR2 YFSETQ. Deletions cut 2 bases from V and 7 bases from J, with 17 bases between.

The V call is TRBV10-3, the J call TRBJ2-3, with TRBD2 as a possible D gene (7 bases). V lost 6 bases to trimming and J lost 2 bases, with 12 bases between them. The CDR3 is 14 amino acids. Germline loops: CDR1 ENHRY, CDR2 SYGVKD. CDR3 amino acids: CAIRVGGATDTQYF. The DNA of the CDR3 is TGTGCCATCAGGGTGGGGGGGGCCACAGATACGCAGTATTTT.

V gene TRBV4-2 combines with J gene TRBJ2-5; D is perhaps TRBD1 (6 bases). V lost 1 base and J 4 bases, leaving 13 bases between the germline ends. This CDR3 comprises 15 residues. Germline lookup yields CDR1 LGHNA and CDR2 YNFKEQ. CDR3 region: CASSQGGGKRETQYF. The CDR3 DNA reads as TGTGCCAGCAGCCAAGGAGGGGGAAAACGAGAGACCCAGTACTTC.

The chain employs TRBV27 and TRBJ2-3; no clear D gene. The V end lost 0 bases, the J end lost 4 bases, and 8 bases lay between the germline ends. The CDR3 totals 14 residues. Germline loops: CDR1 MNHEY, CDR2 SMNVEV (reference sequence). The CDR3 protein is CASSLSLGSDTQYF. CDR3 sequence (DNA): TGTGCCAGCAGTTTATCGCTGGGCTCAGATACGCAGTATTTT.

The rearrangement joins TRBV5-1 to TRBJ2-2; 8 nucleotides agree with TRBD1. This CDR3 has 15 residues. CDR1 is SGHRS, CDR2 YFSETQ, per germline. With V trimmed by 0 bases and J by 6 bases, 4 bases remained unmatched. The CDR3 DNA reads as TGCGCCAGCAGCTTGGGACAGGGGTCGGCCGGGGAGCTGTTTTTT. It specifies CASSLGQGSAGELFF.

This clone has just one count. CDR3 DNA: TGTGCCATCAGCCCGGGACTAGCGGGAACCGAGACCCAGTACTTC. Translating gives CAISPGLAGTETQYF. The V call is TRBV10-3, the J call TRBJ2-5; TRBD2 matches at 13 bases. The CDR3 totals 15 residues. V was clipped by 6 bases and J by 5 bases; unmatched bases: 6. CDR1 is ENHRY, CDR2 SYGVKD, per germline.